The 9 T cell receptor beta chains below all came from one sample that was sequenced in a study of blood T cell repertoires in COVID-19 (dated by TCRdb to between 2020 and 2021). Library preparation was by the immunoSEQ multiplex PCR assay. Not all clones reach the TCRdb copy of this immuneACCESS table, which keeps in-frame sequences only. Checked studies attribute under half of the gap to unresolved V genes and leave the rest unexplained. This sample comprises about 100,000 clones, approximately 90% of them detected only once. The ten biggest clones cover around 2.1% of the sample. The sequenced material came from peripheral blood. The receptors shown here come from a man aged 50-60 years with active COVID-19.

This chain links TRBV6-2 or TRBV6-3 with TRBJ1-2; TRBD1 matches at 8 bases. The CDR3 has 16 amino acids. The V gene's germline CDR1 is MNHEY and CDR2 SVGEGT. Trimming took 2 bases from V and 0 from J; bases not matched to a gene: 5. For the CDR3, the DNA is TGTGCCAGCAGTTACCGGACAGGGAGACCTAACTATGGCTACACCTTC. Its translation: CASSYRTGRPNYGYTF.

V is TRBV6-5 and J is TRBJ1-6; 12 positions match TRBD1. Trimming at V came to 8 bases and at J to 11 bases, leaving 7 bases not matched to a gene. The V gene's germline CDR1 is MNHEY and CDR2 SVGAGI. The CDR3 is 14 amino acids. CDR3: CASHPGTGGTPLHF. As DNA, the CDR3 is TGTGCCAGCCATCCCGGGACAGGGGGCACACCCCTCCACTTT.

The V gene is TRBV30, the J gene TRBJ2-2; D is possibly TRBD1 (5 bases). Germline-derived CDR1 and CDR2 are GTSNPN and SVGIG (reference sequence). The V end lost 5 bases, the J end lost 0 bases, and 10 bases lay between the germline ends. This CDR3 contains 14 residues. CDR3 bases: TGTGCCTGGGACGTACAGGCGAACACCGGGGAGCTGTTTTTT. Protein: CAWDVQANTGELFF.

As DNA, the CDR3 is TGCGCCAGCAGCTTGACCCGCACTACCTACGAGCAGTACGTC. Translation gives CASSLTRTTYEQYV. The rearrangement uses TRBV5-1 and TRBJ2-7; no firm D call. Deletions cut 1 base from V and 2 bases from J, with 10 bases between. Germline values: CDR1 SGHRS, CDR2 YFSETQ. The CDR3 has 14 residues.

The gene calls are TRBV13 and TRBJ1-3, with a tentative D call TRBD1 (6 bases). The CDR3 has 16 residues. Per germline, CDR1 PRHDT and CDR2 FYEKMQ (reference sequence). The V end lost 5 bases, the J end lost 3 bases, and 17 bases lay between the germline ends. In DNA form, the CDR3 reads TGTGCCAGCAGCCCCCAACCGACAGGCAGTGGAAACACCATATATTTT. Translated, it gives CASSPQPTGSGNTIYF. The whole variable domain, filled in from reference TRBV13 and TRBJ1-3, reads AAGVIQSPRHLIKEKRETATLKCYPIPRHDTVYWYQQGPGQDPQFLISFYEKMQSDKGSIPDRFSAQQFSDYHSELNMSSLELGDSALYFCASSPQPTGSGNTIYFGEGSWLTVV.

The CDR3 reads CASSLGSGITDTQYF. The CDR3 coding sequence is TGTGCCAGCAGCTTAGGGAGCGGGATCACAGATACGCAGTATTTT. The chain is built from TRBV7-2 and TRBJ2-3; the match to TRBD2 covers 7 bases. Germline CDR1 reads SGHTA; CDR2 reads FQGNSA. The V segment lost 1 base and the J segment 2 bases; nucleotides outside the gene matches: 3. This CDR3 comprises 15 residues.

This clone was seen a single time. This CDR3 is CASSLLGSQETQYF. Here the CDR3 DNA reads TGTGCCAGCAGCTTGCTCGGGTCCCAAGAGACCCAGTACTTC. The chain combines TRBV5-4 with TRBJ2-5, with D unresolved. V was pared by 1 base and J by 1 base, with 8 bases between. Germline CDR1 is SGHNT and CDR2 is YYREEE (reference sequence). CDR3 length equals 14 residues. Based on the CDR3 plus reference TRBV5-4 and TRBJ2-5, the full variable domain is ETGVTQSPTHLIKTRGQQVTLRCSSQSGHNTVSWYQQALGQGPQFIFQYYREEENGRGNFPPRFSGLQFPNYSSELNVNALELDDSALYLCASSLLGSQETQYFGPGTRLLVL.

The V and J genes are TRBV7-6 and TRBJ2-7, with a tentative D call TRBD2 (5 bases). The CDR3 covers 15 residues. The germline V and J ends were trimmed by 1 base and 5 bases, with 15 bases remaining between them. In germline, CDR1 is SGHVS, CDR2 FNYEAQ. The CDR3 reads CASSLGATSNHEQYV. The CDR3 bases are TGTGCCAGCAGCTTAGGGGCCACTAGTAACCACGAGCAGTACGTC.

The chain employs TRBV12-3 or TRBV12-4 and TRBJ1-2, with D uncertain. V lost 5 bases to trimming and J lost 10 bases, with 17 bases between them. The CDR3 is made up of 13 amino acids. CDR3 sequence reads: CASSPAGGLVYTF. As DNA, the CDR3 is TGTGCCAGCAGTCCGGCGGGAGGGCTAGTCTACACCTTC.